This T cell receptor (beta chain) was captured by sequencing in a study of blood T cell repertoires in COVID-19. Measured with immunoSEQ multiplex PCR; TCRdb has only the in-frame clones, and not every one. The table has a few hundred thousand clones, approximately 89% seen once; the top ten hold about 2.9%. Trimming removed 5 bases at V and 9 bases at J, with 11 bases between. The CDR3 covers 12 residues. Per germline, CDR1 SNHLY and CDR2 FYNNEI. The specimen was PBMCs or T cells enriched from blood (not recorded which). This TCR was sampled from a woman in her 40s who had been exposed to COVID-19. The chain employs TRBV2 and TRBJ2-1; D is ambiguous. CDR3 nucleotide sequence: TGTGCCAGCAGTTCCACCTCTAGTGAGCAGTTCTTC. Its protein product is CASSSTSSEQFF.